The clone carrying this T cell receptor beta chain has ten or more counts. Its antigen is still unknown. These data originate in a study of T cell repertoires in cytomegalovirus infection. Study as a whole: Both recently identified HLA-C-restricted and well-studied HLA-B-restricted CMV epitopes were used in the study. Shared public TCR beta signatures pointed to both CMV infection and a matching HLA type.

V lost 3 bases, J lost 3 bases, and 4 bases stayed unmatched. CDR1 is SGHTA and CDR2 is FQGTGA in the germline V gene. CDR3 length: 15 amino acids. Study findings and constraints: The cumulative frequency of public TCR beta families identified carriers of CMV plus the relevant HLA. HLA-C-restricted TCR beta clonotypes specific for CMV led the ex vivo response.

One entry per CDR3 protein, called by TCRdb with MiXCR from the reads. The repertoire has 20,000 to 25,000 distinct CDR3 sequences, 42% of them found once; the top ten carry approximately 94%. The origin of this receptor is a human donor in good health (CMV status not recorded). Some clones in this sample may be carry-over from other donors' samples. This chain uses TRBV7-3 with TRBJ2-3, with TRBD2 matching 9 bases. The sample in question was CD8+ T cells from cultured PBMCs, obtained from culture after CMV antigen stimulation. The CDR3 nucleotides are TGTGCCAGCAGCTTTGCGGGGGGGCCTACAGATACGCAGTATTTT. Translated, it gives CASSFAGGPTDTQYF.